This T cell receptor (beta chain) appears in the sequencing data of a study of multiple sclerosis patients with progressive multifocal leukoencephalopathy. In this sample, this clone turned up a few times. Time point given: time of PML onset. At PML onset, T3 blood samples were taken. Germline V gene lookup returns CDR1 MNHEY and CDR2 SVGAGI. The CDR3 contains 15 residues. V was clipped by 0 bases and J by 3 bases, with 12 bases between them. The data were produced by immunoSEQ multiplex PCR, yet TCRdb's version contains in-frame clones alone and is incomplete. Of tens of thousands of clones in the sample, approximately 85% were seen once.

The sequencing used PBMCs, collected from a patient treated with natalizumab. The chain has TRBV6-5 and TRBJ2-7; maybe TRBD1 (7 bases). This receptor was taken from a woman aged 30 to 39 with progressive multifocal leukoencephalopathy. The CDR3 protein is CASSYSPQGGYEQYF. The CDR3 nucleotides are TGTGCCAGCAGTTACTCGCCCCAGGGGGGCTACGAGCAGTACTTC.